Listed here are 7 T cell receptor beta chains from one sample, sequenced in a study of graft-versus-host responses after intestinal transplantation. Their antigens are not known. Clones were sequenced by immunoSEQ multiplex PCR, and TCRdb holds only the in-frame ones, with some missing. The repertoire holds tens of thousands of clones, with approximately 95% as singletons. Sequencing was performed on unstimulated CD8+ T cells sorted from spleen or lymph node cells, taken before transplant. Receptor source: a human donor who was the organ donor for an intestinal transplant.

The V gene is TRBV2, the J gene TRBJ2-3; TRBD2 matches at 10 bases. The V segment lost 8 bases and the J segment 2 bases; nucleotides outside the gene matches: 4. Germline V gene lookup returns CDR1 SNHLY and CDR2 FYNNEI. The CDR3 is 14 amino acids. CDR3 coding DNA: TGTGCCAGCCCGAGCGGGGGGGCCACAGATACGCAGTATTTT. Protein: CASPSGGATDTQYF.

V and J are TRBV28 and TRBJ2-1; 10 nucleotides match TRBD2. The CDR3 has 16 amino acids. CDR1 and CDR2 (germline): MDHEN, SYDVKM. The V segment lost 6 bases and the J segment 6 bases; nucleotides outside the gene matches: 11. The CDR3: CASSYPPSGGLNEQFF. CDR3 sequence (DNA): TGTGCCAGCAGCTACCCCCCTAGCGGGGGCCTCAATGAGCAGTTCTTC.

The rearrangement joins TRBV29-1 to TRBJ1-1; D is undetermined. This CDR3 spans 11 amino acids. Per germline, CDR1 SQVTM and CDR2 ANQGSEA. V was cut by 7 bases and J by 0 bases, with 6 bases left in between. CDR3 loop: CSASVNTEAFF. In DNA, the CDR3 is TGCAGCGCCTCGGTGAACACTGAAGCTTTCTTT.

This rearrangement joins TRBV6-1 to TRBJ1-1; 8 nucleotides agree with TRBD1. V gave up 2 bases and J gave up 2 bases; unmatched junction bases: 4. This CDR3 contains 15 residues. Germline V gene sequence: CDR1 MNHNS, CDR2 SASEGT. CDR3 nucleotide sequence: TGTGCCAGCAGTGAATATGGGACAGGTAACACTGAAGCTTTCTTT. It yields the protein CASSEYGTGNTEAFF.

This chain uses TRBV7-6 with TRBJ2-2; D is perhaps TRBD1 (5 bases). Trimming took off 6 bases at V and 5 bases at J, with 10 bases between the two ends. This CDR3 region has 13 residues. Per germline, CDR1 SGHVS and CDR2 FNYEAQ. The CDR3 region has the DNA TGTGCCAGCAGAACGCAGGGTACCGGGGAGCTGTTTTTT. Its protein is CASRTQGTGELFF.

This chain uses TRBV5-8 with TRBJ2-1; D may be TRBD2 (6 bases). Germline V gene lookup returns CDR1 SGHTS and CDR2 YDEGEE. Trimming removed 3 bases from V and 7 bases from J, with 20 bases in between. The CDR3 runs 16 residues. The CDR3, as DNA: TGTGCCAGCAGCTCCCCTCCGTCGGGGGAACTTAATGAGCAGTTCTTC. Translating gives CASSSPPSGELNEQFF.

This rearrangement joins TRBV7-9 to TRBJ2-1, with unresolved D. Trimming cost V 2 bases and J 8 bases, with 7 bases left between them. The CDR3 loop spans 12 amino acids. Germline V gene lookup returns CDR1 SEHNR and CDR2 FQNEAQ (reference sequence). This chain's CDR3 is CASSLYGDEQFF. The CDR3 DNA reads as TGTGCCAGCAGCTTATATGGCGATGAGCAGTTCTTC. Looking up the rest from reference TRBV7-9 and TRBJ2-1 gives the full variable domain: DTGVSQNPRHKITKRGQNVTFRCDPISEHNRLYWYRQTLGQGPEFLTYFQNEAQLEKSRLLSDRFSAERPKGSFSTLEIQRTEQGDSAMYLCASSLYGDEQFFGPGTRLTVL.